A single sample gave rise to the 2 T cell receptor beta chains below, sequenced in a study of control samples from healthy donors and cancer patients. Repertoires were generated with immunoSEQ multiplex PCR, while TCRdb's copy carries only in-frame clones and drops some. This table holds fewer than 200,000 clones, just over 90% found once. The sample taken for sequencing was blood. The receptors originated from a woman aged 55 to 70 in good health.

The chain links TRBV2 to TRBJ2-5; 7 nucleotides line up with TRBD1. Germline CDR1 reads SNHLY; CDR2 reads FYNNEI. The CDR3 extends over 15 amino acids. The junction had 8 bases not matched to a gene; V was cut back by 3 bases and J by 4 bases. CDR3 amino acids: CASSEGQRRGETQYF. The DNA for the CDR3 is TGTGCCAGCAGTGAGGGACAGCGCAGGGGAGAGACCCAGTACTTC. Full variable domain (outside the CDR3, taken from reference TRBV2 and TRBJ2-5): EPEVTQTPSHQVTQMGQEVILRCVPISNHLYFYWYRQILGQKVEFLVSFYNNEISEKSEIFDDQFSVERPDGSNFTLKIRSTKLEDSAMYFCASSEGQRRGETQYFGPGTRLLVL.

V gene TRBV5-1 combines with J gene TRBJ1-2; the D is unclear. From germline, CDR1 is SGHRS and CDR2 YFSETQ. There are 14 residues in the CDR3. V lost 4 bases and J 8 bases, leaving 18 bases between the germline ends. The CDR3 bases are TGCGCCAGCAGCCCGACCGCCGGGGAGGGAGGCTACACCTTC. Encoded protein: CASSPTAGEGGYTF.